The rows below give T cell receptor beta chains drawn from one sample of a study of blood T cell repertoires in COVID-19. Using immunoSEQ multiplex PCR, the repertoire was profiled, and TCRdb retains in-frame clones only, with some absent. The sample lists approximately 62,000 clones, around 89% occurring once. Input material: peripheral blood. The origin of the receptors is a man aged 60-69 years with acute or convalescent COVID-19. Both conserved end residues are part of each CDR3. The D gene is left open where the match is weak. Size is omitted from some rows. Given values are once, few, many or a class for expanded clones.

cdr3_aa cdr3_nt cdr3_length j_call d_call v_call clone_size
CASSATSGSSYNEQFF TGTGCCAGCAGCGCGACTAGCGGGAGCTCCTACAATGAGCAGTTCTTC 16 TRBJ2-1 TRBD2 TRBV9 .
CASSLDPPLNYGYTF TGTGCCAGCAGCTTAGATCCACCACTTAACTATGGCTACACCTTC 15 TRBJ1-2 . TRBV7-2 few
CASSYGDTFKGYTF TGTGCCAGCAGTTACGGGGACACCTTCAAGGGCTACACCTTC 14 TRBJ1-2 . TRBV6-2/TRBV6-3 .
CASSPDTQNSPLHF TGTGCCAGCAGTCCAGACACACAGAATTCACCCCTCCACTTT 14 TRBJ1-6 . TRBV2 few
CASSPEGLGVQFF TGCGCCAGCAGCCCCGAAGGCCTAGGAGTCCAGTTCTTC 13 TRBJ2-1 . TRBV5-1 .
CASSFRLGSSNEQFF TGTGCCAGCAGCTTCCGACTAGGTTCAAGCAATGAGCAGTTCTTC 15 TRBJ2-1 . TRBV9 few
CASSLRGGVRGGQPQHF TGTGCCAGCAGCTTGAGGGGAGGGGTTCGGGGCGGTCAGCCCCAGCATTTT 17 TRBJ1-5 . TRBV5-8 .
CASSLPRGRADEQYF TGTGCCAGCAGCTTACCAAGGGGGCGCGCGGACGAGCAGTACTTC 15 TRBJ2-7 TRBD1 TRBV11-2 once
CASSLDPPTGGQETQYF TGTGCCAGCAGCTTAGATCCCCCTACAGGAGGGCAAGAGACCCAGTACTTC 17 TRBJ2-5 . TRBV11-2 .
CASSFRASGSTDTQYF TGTGCCAGCAGCTTCCGAGCTAGCGGGAGCACAGATACGCAGTATTTT 16 TRBJ2-3 TRBD2 TRBV11-2 .
CASSLGYSQETQYF TGTGCCAGCAGCTTGGGGTACAGCCAAGAGACCCAGTACTTC 14 TRBJ2-5 . TRBV5-6 .
CASSFSPSGRTDTQYF TGTGCCAGCAGTTTTTCCCCTAGCGGGAGGACAGATACGCAGTATTTT 16 TRBJ2-3 TRBD2 TRBV28 .
CSASLSGMTSTDTQYF TGCAGTGCTAGTCTGAGCGGAATGACTAGCACAGATACGCAGTATTTT 16 TRBJ2-3 . TRBV20-1 .
CASSFRGRFENIQYF TGTGCCAGCAGCTTCAGGGGGCGCTTCGAAAACATTCAGTACTTC 15 TRBJ2-4 TRBD1 TRBV7-2 .
CASPGQNTEAFF TGTGCCAGCCCGGGACAGAACACTGAAGCTTTCTTT 12 TRBJ1-1 . TRBV6-5 .
CASSRDRGHEQYF TGTGCCAGCAGCCGGGACAGGGGGCACGAGCAGTACTTC 13 TRBJ2-7 TRBD1 TRBV5-4 once
CASSQAGQGGGGPQHF TGTGCCAGCAGCCAAGCTGGACAGGGAGGCGGAGGGCCCCAGCATTTT 16 TRBJ1-5 TRBD1 TRBV3-1/TRBV3-2 .
CASSQDHQGGSNQPQHF TGCGCCAGCAGCCAAGATCATCAGGGTGGGTCAAATCAGCCCCAGCATTTT 17 TRBJ1-5 . TRBV4-3 .
CASMDFGTTTENEKLFF TGTGCCAGCATGGATTTCGGAACTACGACAGAAAATGAAAAACTGTTTTTT 17 TRBJ1-4 . TRBV2 once
CSASLSGSTNIQYF TGCAGTGCTAGTCTGAGCGGGAGTACGAACATTCAGTACTTC 14 TRBJ2-4 TRBD2 TRBV20-1 .
CASSVPGGDPNEQFF TGTGCCAGCAGCGTGCCCGGGGGTGACCCCAATGAGCAGTTCTTC 15 TRBJ2-1 . TRBV9 once
CAWSGDLLETQYF TGTGCCTGGAGTGGGGACTTGCTCGAGACCCAGTACTTC 13 TRBJ2-5 . TRBV30 once
CASSQAPAGGMTEAFF TGTGCCAGCAGCCAAGCCCCTGCAGGGGGGATGACTGAAGCTTTCTTT 16 TRBJ1-1 TRBD1 TRBV4-2 .
CASEQGGNQPQHF TGTGCCAGTGAACAGGGGGGCAATCAGCCCCAGCATTTT 13 TRBJ1-5 TRBD1 TRBV19 .
CASSPGQETYEQYF TGTGCCAGCAGCCCCGGACAGGAAACCTACGAGCAGTACTTC 14 TRBJ2-7 TRBD1 TRBV6-5 .
CASSLWVAGSSTDTQYF TGTGCCAGCAGTTTATGGGTAGCGGGGTCTAGCACAGATACGCAGTATTTT 17 TRBJ2-3 TRBD2 TRBV27 .
CASSPQGIPEAFF TGTGCCAGCAGTCCGCAGGGAATCCCTGAAGCTTTCTTT 13 TRBJ1-1 . TRBV6-2/TRBV6-3 few
CASSYGQLFNYGYTF TGTGCCAGCAGCTACGGACAGTTGTTTAACTATGGCTACACCTTC 15 TRBJ1-2 . TRBV5-8 .
CASSPGQVLGYTF TGTGCCAGTAGTCCCGGCCAGGTTCTCGGCTACACCTTC 13 TRBJ1-2 . TRBV19 .
CASSLTAPPGDTIYF TGTGCCAGCAGCTTAACAGCCCCACCAGGGGACACCATATATTTT 15 TRBJ1-3 . TRBV7-3 .
CASSPGGIAGENGELFF TGTGCCAGCAGCCCGGGAGGAATAGCGGGAGAGAACGGGGAGCTGTTTTTT 17 TRBJ2-2 TRBD2 TRBV5-4 .
CASSWGQIAEAFF TGTGCCAGCAGTTGGGGCCAGATCGCTGAAGCTTTCTTT 13 TRBJ1-1 . TRBV6-2/TRBV6-3 .
CASEGTGEDTQYF TGTGCCAGCGAGGGGACAGGGGAAGATACGCAGTATTTT 13 TRBJ2-3 TRBD1 TRBV11-3 .
CASSKQQGTEAFF TGTGCCAGTAGTAAACAACAGGGTACTGAAGCTTTCTTT 13 TRBJ1-1 . TRBV19 .
CASSQGRGSAYEQYF TGTGCCAGCAGCCAAGGTAGGGGCAGCGCCTACGAGCAGTACTTC 15 TRBJ2-7 . TRBV3-1/TRBV3-2 .
CASSLSLAGQYF TGTGCCAGCAGTCTTTCACTAGCAGGGCAGTACTTC 12 TRBJ2-7 . TRBV28 .
CASSQGGWAGANVLTF TGCGCCAGCAGCCAAGGAGGCTGGGCTGGGGCCAACGTCCTGACTTTC 16 TRBJ2-6 . TRBV4-3 .
CSGRQGSGNTIYF TGCAGCGGGCGACAGGGGTCTGGAAACACCATATATTTT 13 TRBJ1-3 TRBD1 TRBV29-1 .
CASSLVTGRYEQYF TGTGCCAGCAGCTTAGTGACAGGACGCTACGAGCAGTACTTC 14 TRBJ2-7 . TRBV7-9 .
CASSPRTGGTDTQYF TGTGCCAGCAGCCCAAGGACAGGGGGCACAGATACGCAGTATTTT 15 TRBJ2-3 TRBD1 TRBV11-3 .
CASSLGMNTEAFF TGTGCCAGCAGCTTAGGTATGAACACTGAAGCTTTCTTT 13 TRBJ1-1 . TRBV11-1 .
CASSVDRVATYEQYF TGTGCCAGCAGCGTCGACAGGGTGGCCACCTACGAGCAGTACTTC 15 TRBJ2-7 TRBD1 TRBV7-8 .
CASSVDFSSSSGANVLTF TGTGCCAGCAGCGTAGATTTCAGCTCTAGCTCTGGGGCCAACGTCCTGACTTTC 18 TRBJ2-6 . TRBV9 once
CASSADRTGILYF TGTGCCAGCAGTGCCGACAGGACGGGAATACTGTACTTC 13 TRBJ2-7 . TRBV12-3/TRBV12-4 .
CASSHIAGEYTDTQYF TGTGCCAGCAGCCACATAGCGGGAGAGTACACAGATACGCAGTATTTT 16 TRBJ2-3 TRBD2 TRBV13 .
CASSSETAGYNEQFF TGTGCCAGCAGCTCCGAGACAGCTGGGTACAATGAGCAGTTCTTC 15 TRBJ2-1 . TRBV7-3 .
CASSMGLAGLGAQYF TGTGCCAGTAGTATGGGGCTAGCGGGACTTGGAGCCCAGTACTTC 15 TRBJ2-5 TRBD2 TRBV19 .
CASISDKNTEAFF TGTGCCAGCATTTCGGACAAGAACACTGAAGCTTTCTTT 13 TRBJ1-1 . TRBV6-5 .